The text below deals with one TCR beta chain. The antigen is not known. These data come from a study of blood T cells in healthy people across ages. Study-wide findings and caveats: Diversity figures based on one million T cells were deemed too low.

The germline V and J ends were trimmed by 2 bases and 2 bases, with 21 bases remaining between them. This CDR3 comprises 18 residues. PCR was performed a second time for 7 to 11 cycles using a sample-barcoded 5' primer and a J-beta primer mix. TCRdb ran MiXCR on the 5' RACE reads and lists one entry per CDR3 protein. The sample records about 670,000 distinct CDR3 sequences, over 40% being singletons. The chain is built from TRBV12-3 or TRBV12-4 and TRBJ2-5; tentative D call: TRBD2 (5 bases). Source material: blood. The source is an elderly woman in good health. The CDR3 spells CASSLRLVGLTTQETQYF. CDR3 bases: TGTGCCAGCAGTTTAAGGCTCGTAGGACTGACGACGCAAGAGACCCAGTACTTC.